This paragraph covers one TCR beta chain sequence. Its antigen is not known. This CDR3 spans 14 amino acids. The germline gives CDR1 SEHNR, CDR2 FQNEAQ (reference sequence). Triplicate sorts of 300,000 cells per CD8+ subset. The naive CD8+ gate required CD45RO-CCR7+CD27+CD95- phenotype. This specimen belongs to a study of CXCR3-negative and CXCR3-positive naive CD8 T cells. Study-wide results and caveats: Naive CXCR3-positive and CXCR3-negative cells shared TRBV-TRBJ usage; memory cells diverged. Both of the naive subsets showed about the same high diversity, but memory CD8+ cells had much less. Naive CXCR3-positive cells had TRB CDR3s more hydrophobic than those of CXCR3-negative naive cells.

Via 5' RACE with UMI labels, TRB cDNA libraries were prepared. Reprocessing the 5' RACE reads, TCRdb reports a single entry for every CDR3 protein and omits DNA. The record lists roughly 110,000 distinct CDR3 sequences, of which the ten most abundant hold over 0.35%. This TCR came from a human donor in good health. Some clones in this sample may be carry-over from other donors' samples. The chain links TRBV7-9 to TRBJ2-1. Sequenced sample: naive CXCR3+ CD8+ T cells from blood. The subset here: CD45RO-CCR7+CD27+CD95- naive CD8+ T cells expressing CXCR3 (TNR3+). This CDR3 reads CASSLASAYNEQFF.